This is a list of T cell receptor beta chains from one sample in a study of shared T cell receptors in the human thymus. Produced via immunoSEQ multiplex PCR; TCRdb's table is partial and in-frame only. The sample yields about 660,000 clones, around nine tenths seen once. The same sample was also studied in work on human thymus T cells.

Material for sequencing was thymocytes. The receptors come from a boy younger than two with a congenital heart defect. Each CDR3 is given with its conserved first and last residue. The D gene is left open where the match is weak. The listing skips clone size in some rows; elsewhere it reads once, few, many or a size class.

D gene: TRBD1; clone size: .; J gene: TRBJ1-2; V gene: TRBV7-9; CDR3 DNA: TGTGCCAGCAGCTCCCCCGGGACAGGGATATATGGCTACACCTTC; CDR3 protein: CASSSPGTGIYGYTF
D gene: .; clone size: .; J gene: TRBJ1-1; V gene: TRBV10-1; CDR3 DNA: TGCGCCAGCAGTCCCCCGGGGGGGGGTTCGCCCACTGAAGCTTTCTTT; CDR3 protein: CASSPPGGGSPTEAFF
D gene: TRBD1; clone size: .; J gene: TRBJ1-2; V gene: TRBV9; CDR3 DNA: TGTGCCAGCAGCGTAGAAGGGACAGGGACGGGCTATGGCTACACCTTC; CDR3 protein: CASSVEGTGTGYGYTF
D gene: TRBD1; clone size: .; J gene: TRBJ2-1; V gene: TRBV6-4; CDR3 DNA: TGTGCCAGCAGTGACAGGGGGCGCCCCCATGAGCAGTTCTTC; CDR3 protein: CASSDRGRPHEQFF
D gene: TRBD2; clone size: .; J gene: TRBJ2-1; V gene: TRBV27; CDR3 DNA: TGTGCCAGCACCTCCACTAGCGGTTGGAATGAGCAGTTCTTC; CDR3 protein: CASTSTSGWNEQFF
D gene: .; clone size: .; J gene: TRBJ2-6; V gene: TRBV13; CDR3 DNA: TGTGCCAGCAGCCCTCGGTGGGCAGTCGGGGCCAACGTCCTGACTTTC; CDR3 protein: CASSPRWAVGANVLTF
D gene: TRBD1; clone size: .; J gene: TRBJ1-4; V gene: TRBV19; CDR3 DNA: TGTGCCAGTAGTATATGGGACAGCCGAAAACTGTTTTTT; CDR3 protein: CASSIWDSRKLFF
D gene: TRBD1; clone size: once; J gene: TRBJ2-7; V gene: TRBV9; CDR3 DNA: TGTGCCAGCAGCCTCCGGGACAGGGCCTACGAGCAGTACTTC; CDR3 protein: CASSLRDRAYEQYF
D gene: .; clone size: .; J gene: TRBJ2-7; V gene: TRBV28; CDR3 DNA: TGTGCCAGCAGTATAGGGGGGGGAACCTACGAGCAGTACTTC; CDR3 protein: CASSIGGGTYEQYF
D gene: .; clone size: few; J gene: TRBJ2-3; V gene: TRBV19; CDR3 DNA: TGTGCCAGTACAAAGGCAGGGACAGATACGCAGTATTTT; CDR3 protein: CASTKAGTDTQYF
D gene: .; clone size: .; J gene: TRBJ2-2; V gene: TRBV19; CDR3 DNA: TGTGCCAGTAGTATTCTGGGCAGGATCACCGGGGAGCTGTTTTTT; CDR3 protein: CASSILGRITGELFF
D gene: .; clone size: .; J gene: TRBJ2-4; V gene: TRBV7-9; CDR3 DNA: TGTGCCAGCAGCCTTGGACTAACAAAAGCCAAAAACATTCAGTACTTC; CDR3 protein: CASSLGLTKAKNIQYF
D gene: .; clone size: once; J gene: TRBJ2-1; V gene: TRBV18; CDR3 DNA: TGTGCCAGCTCACCACGGTCAGTTCTTACCGATGAGCAGTTCTTC; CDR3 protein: CASSPRSVLTDEQFF
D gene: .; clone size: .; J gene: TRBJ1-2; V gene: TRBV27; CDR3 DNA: TGTGCCAGCAGTTTGCCAGGGAACTATGGCTACACCTTC; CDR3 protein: CASSLPGNYGYTF
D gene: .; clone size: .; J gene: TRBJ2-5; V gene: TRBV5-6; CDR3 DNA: TGTGCCAGCAGCCGACAGCTTAAGGGGGAGACCCAGTACTTC; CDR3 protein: CASSRQLKGETQYF
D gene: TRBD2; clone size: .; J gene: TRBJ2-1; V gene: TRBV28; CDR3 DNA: TGTGCCAGCAGCTTGGGACTAGCGGGGTATAATGAGCAGTTCTTC; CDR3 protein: CASSLGLAGYNEQFF
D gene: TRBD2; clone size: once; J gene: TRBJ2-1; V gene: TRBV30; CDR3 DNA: TGTGCCTGGAGTCAAGGAGGGTTCCGGGAGGGCCTCTTATACAATGAGCAGTTCTTC; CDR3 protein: CAWSQGGFREGLLYNEQFF
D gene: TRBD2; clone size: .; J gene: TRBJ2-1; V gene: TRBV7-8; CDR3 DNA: TGTGCCAGCAGCTTAGCCCCCGGGGGGGGCTACAATGAGCAGTTCTTC; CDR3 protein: CASSLAPGGGYNEQFF
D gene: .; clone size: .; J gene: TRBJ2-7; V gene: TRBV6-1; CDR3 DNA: TGTGCCAGCCGCCACGGGCAGGGGGGCCACTACGAGCAGTACTTC; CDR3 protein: CASRHGQGGHYEQYF
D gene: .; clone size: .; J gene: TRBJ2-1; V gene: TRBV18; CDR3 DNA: TGTGCCTCGGCTCGGACTCGAAACAATGAGCAGTTCTTC; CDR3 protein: CASARTRNNEQFF
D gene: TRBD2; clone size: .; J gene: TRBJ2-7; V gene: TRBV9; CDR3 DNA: TGTGCCAGCAGCGTAGGGACTAGCCGCTCCTACGAGCAGTACTTC; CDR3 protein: CASSVGTSRSYEQYF
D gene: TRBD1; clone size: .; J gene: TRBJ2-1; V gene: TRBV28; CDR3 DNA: TGTGCCAGCAGTCCCCGACCAACAGGGGGCGCTGACTACAATGAGCAGTTCTTC; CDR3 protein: CASSPRPTGGADYNEQFF
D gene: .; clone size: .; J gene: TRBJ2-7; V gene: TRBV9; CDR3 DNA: TGTGCCAGCAGCGATGGCTCTCCTGAGCAGTACTTC; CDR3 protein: CASSDGSPEQYF
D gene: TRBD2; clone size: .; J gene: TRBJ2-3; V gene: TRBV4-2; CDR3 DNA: TGTGCCAGCAGCCACGGGACTAGCGGGAGGGCGGCTGGAGATACGCAGTATTTT; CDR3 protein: CASSHGTSGRAAGDTQYF
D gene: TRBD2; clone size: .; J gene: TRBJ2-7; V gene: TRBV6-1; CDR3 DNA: TGTGCCAGCAGTTCTAGCGGGAGGGCCTTAGCCGAGCAGTACTTC; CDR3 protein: CASSSSGRALAEQYF
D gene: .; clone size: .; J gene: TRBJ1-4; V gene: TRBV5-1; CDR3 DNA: TGCGCCAGCAGCTTGGCTCAGGCAACTAATGAAAAACTGTTTTTT; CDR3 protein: CASSLAQATNEKLFF
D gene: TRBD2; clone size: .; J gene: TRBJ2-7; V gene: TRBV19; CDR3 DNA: TGTGCCAGTAGTAACATAGGGCCGGGAGGGCCCTACGAGCAGTACTTC; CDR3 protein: CASSNIGPGGPYEQYF
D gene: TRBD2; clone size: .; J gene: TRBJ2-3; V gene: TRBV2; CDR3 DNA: TGTGCCAGCTCCAACGGGGGGTCGGAGTATTTT; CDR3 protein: CASSNGGSEYF
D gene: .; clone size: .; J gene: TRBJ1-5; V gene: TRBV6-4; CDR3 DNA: TGTGCCAGCGGACCCGACAGGACCCCTATGGGCAATCAGCCCCAGCATTTT; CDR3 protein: CASGPDRTPMGNQPQHF
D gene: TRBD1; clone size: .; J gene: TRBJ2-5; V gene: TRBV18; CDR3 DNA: TGTGCCAGCTCACCACCTCCCGGGACAGTTCAAGAGACCCAGTACTTC; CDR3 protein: CASSPPPGTVQETQYF
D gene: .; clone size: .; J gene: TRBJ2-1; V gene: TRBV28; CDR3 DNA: TGTGCCAGCAGACCAAAGGTACAGGCCCCCGGTCCCAATGAGCAGTTCTTC; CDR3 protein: CASRPKVQAPGPNEQFF
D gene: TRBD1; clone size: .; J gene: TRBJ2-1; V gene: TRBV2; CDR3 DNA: TGTGCCAGCAGACTGACAGGGACCCCCCCACTCTCCTACAATGAGCAGTTCTTC; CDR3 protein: CASRLTGTPPLSYNEQFF
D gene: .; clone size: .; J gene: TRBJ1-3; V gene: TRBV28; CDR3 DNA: TGTGCCAGCACCGTGGGGCCGTCTAGCTCTGGAAACACCATATATTTT; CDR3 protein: CASTVGPSSSGNTIYF
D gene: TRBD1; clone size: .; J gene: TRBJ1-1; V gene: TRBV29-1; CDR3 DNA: TGCAGCGTTGAGACAGGCAGGGGGTTGGACACTGAAGCTTTCTTT; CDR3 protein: CSVETGRGLDTEAFF
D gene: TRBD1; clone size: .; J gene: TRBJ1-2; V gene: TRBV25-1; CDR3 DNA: TGTGCCAGCAGTGAAGGGACAGGGGGCCACTATGGCTACACCTTC; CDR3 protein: CASSEGTGGHYGYTF
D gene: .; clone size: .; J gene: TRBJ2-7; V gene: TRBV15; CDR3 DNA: TGTGCCACCAGCACCCCTGGGGCAGGAACCTACGAGCAGTACTTC; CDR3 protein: CATSTPGAGTYEQYF
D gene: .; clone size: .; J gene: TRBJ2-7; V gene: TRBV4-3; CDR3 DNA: TGCGCCAGCAGCCAAGACTGGCTAGCACTCTACGAGCAGTACTTC; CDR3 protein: CASSQDWLALYEQYF
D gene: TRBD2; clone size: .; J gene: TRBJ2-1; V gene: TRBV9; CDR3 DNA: TGTGCCAGCAGCCCGCGACAGGGCGGAAGACTAGCGGGAGGGCCGGGTTACAATGAGCAGTTCTTC; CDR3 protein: CASSPRQGGRLAGGPGYNEQFF
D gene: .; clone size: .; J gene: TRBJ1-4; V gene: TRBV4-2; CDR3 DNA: TGTGCCAGCAGCCAAGATCAGGCAGGGTGCGGTGAAAAACTGTTTTTT; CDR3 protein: CASSQDQAGCGEKLFF
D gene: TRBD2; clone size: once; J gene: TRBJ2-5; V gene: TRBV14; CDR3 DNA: TGTGCCAGCAGCCAAGGGTGGGTAGCGTCGGGGGGACAAGAGACCCAGTACTTC; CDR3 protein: CASSQGWVASGGQETQYF